This T cell receptor (beta chain) was sequenced during a study of cytomegalovirus exposure and HLA in healthy donors (dated by TCRdb to about 2017). Background on the whole study: According to a later analysis, one platform produced both the 120 validation repertoires and the 700 or so repertoires of the first cohort. The study aimed to test whether signatures of past pathogen exposure could be identified by cataloging public T cell receptors. In addition to the first cohort of several hundred subjects, a separate validation cohort of approximately 130 different subjects was used. The study combined high-throughput TCR immunosequencing, statistical association of individual TCRs with disease status, and machine learning to predict cytomegalovirus infection status. Broader findings and caveats from the paper: A total of 164 TCR beta chains were listed by the study as associated with cytomegalovirus. Subsequent analysis determined that TCRs grouped into clusters in the first cohort also showed a tendency toward co-occurrence across the approximately 110 validation repertoires, and approximately 94% of cluster scores exceeded 0. A later analysis had no HLA typing for the validation cohort, so co-occurrence there was scored across all 110 or so repertoires. In vitro tests confirmed that a few of the cytomegalovirus-associated TCR beta chains recognize cytomegalovirus antigens. In both the original and validation cohorts, the classifier was reported to diagnose cytomegalovirus status with high specificity and sensitivity. It was suggested by the authors that the approach could potentially be generalized to other disease states and immunological phenotypes. While some public TCRs were present in many individuals, most TCR sequences turned up only very rarely across donors.

There are a few counts of this clone. Its recognized antigen is unknown. Base qualities are not at hand, and no much larger clone is one base apart. Donors formed part of the validation cohort, which comprised 120 subjects and was distinct from the first cohort of 550 to 850 subjects. The library was generated by the immunoSEQ multiplex PCR assay. Under the source paper's analysis protocol: A statistical classification framework was developed to diagnose cytomegalovirus status using the catalog of TCR beta chain sequences. The immuneACCESS repertoire file appears here via TCRdb, limited to in-frame rearrangements. These files lack a portion of the clones; in checked studies, under half of the deficit traces to unresolved V genes, and the cause of the others is not known. V and J calls and clone size follow that table, whereas D and trimming were derived from the DNA. The sample yields around 250,000 clones; nearly 90% were counted once. Under 0.45% of the sample is in the top ten clones.

The germline V gene supplies CDR1 SGHDT and CDR2 YYEEEE. V is trimmed back by 7 bases and J by 3 bases, and the junction contains 13 bases that no gene match accounts for. The CDR3, from cysteine to valine, totals 15 residues. Only the CDR3 region is kept as DNA, spanning 45 bases read in frame from base 1. The specimen was PBMCs. The TCR was taken from a woman between 18 and 30 years old in good health and CMV-seronegative. The chain employs TRBV5-6 and TRBJ2-7, and 7 junctional nucleotides match TRBD1. The DNA sequence is given as TGTGCCAGCTCCCCGAGGGGGCTATCCCACTACGAGCAGTACGTC. Translated, this is CASSPRGLSHYEQYV.